This T cell receptor (beta chain) was captured in a study of PD-1 blockade in classical Hodgkin lymphoma. Whole-study context: Patients were given intravenous nivolumab, 3 mg/kg, every 2 weeks. Notes on the study in general: As was reported, newly diagnosed patients showed lower baseline TCR diversity than healthy donors did. CD4+ TCR diversity climbed significantly by C4D1, unlike CD8+ TCR diversity. Some patients started nivolumab under 1 year after ASCT, and they were excluded.

Only in-frame clones appear in the TCRdb table, and some are missing; sequencing was by immunoSEQ multiplex PCR. The repertoire holds tens of thousands of clones, roughly 87% seen once, with about 18% in the top ten. This sample's time point: cycle 4 day 1 (C4D1), after more than 5 weeks of nivolumab. No patient escaped relapse after autologous stem cell transplantation, and brentuximab vedotin exposure varied. Note on this clone: The antigen is undetermined.

Looked up from germline, CDR1 is SGHNT and CDR2 is YYREEE (reference sequence). This CDR3 contains 14 residues. V was clipped by 4 bases and J by 3 bases, with 11 bases between them. V gene TRBV5-4 combines with J gene TRBJ2-4, with D possibly matching TRBD2 (6 bases). Material: peripheral blood mononuclear cells (PBMCs), obtained before the fourth cycle of nivolumab. This receptor was identified in a human donor with classical Hodgkin lymphoma. The CDR3 region has the DNA TGTGCCAGCAGCCCCGGGGGAGGCAAAAACATTCAGTACTTC. Protein: CASSPGGGKNIQYF.